This T cell receptor (beta chain) was identified in a study of cytomegalovirus exposure and HLA in healthy donors. On the study more broadly: When 350 to 500 donors were genotyped, about 81% of them were found to fall in the Caucasian-associated ancestry cluster. Study results and caveats: A link between a missense DCLRE1C variant and TCR beta V- and J-gene trimming emerged from a later analysis. With DRB1 most and HLA-C fewest, TCR association rates differed between HLA loci in a later analysis.

The germline V gene encodes CDR1 MGHRA and CDR2 YSYEKL. V lost 0 bases and J lost 3, with 17 bases in between. This CDR3 has 17 residues. The sample holds a few counts of this clone. As yet, its antigen is unknown. When sampled, the donors appeared nominally healthy, though they likely had unrecorded immune exposures. Amplification used 60 Vbeta primers and 13 Jbeta primers. Sequencing was performed with immunoSEQ multiplex PCR; in TCRdb, only in-frame clones are kept and a portion is missing. The sample yields about 130,000 clones, 80% to 90% seen once. The V call is TRBV4-1, the J call TRBJ1-1; TRBD1 is a possible D gene (5 bases). The receptor was isolated from a woman aged 40 to 49 in good health and CMV-seropositive. Sequencing used PBMCs. The CDR3 DNA reads as TGCGCCAGCAGCCAAGAAGTTAGGGGTTTCTCGGACACTGAAGCTTTCTTT. Amino acids: CASSQEVRGFSDTEAFF.